One sample yielded the 32 T cell receptor beta chains listed below, sequenced in a study of PD-1 blockade in classical Hodgkin lymphoma. Profiled with immunoSEQ multiplex PCR; TCRdb holds only in-frame clones, not every one. Found here are 17,000 or so clones, about nine tenths of them singletons; the top ten hold less than 4%. The time point is: newly diagnosed, previously untreated cHL patient sample. Material: peripheral blood mononuclear cells (PBMCs). Receptor source: a human donor with classical Hodgkin lymphoma.

This chain joins TRBV18 and TRBJ2-7, with 8 bases aligning to TRBD1. This CDR3 is built from 14 residues. In germline, CDR1 is KGHSH, CDR2 LQKENI. Trimming at V came to 3 bases and at J to 5 bases, leaving 6 bases not matched to a gene. The DNA for the CDR3 is TGTGCCAGCTCACCGCTGGACAGGGCCCACGAGCAGTACTTC. It translates to CASSPLDRAHEQYF. Together with reference TRBV18 and TRBJ2-7, the CDR3 gives the full variable domain: NAGVMQNPRHLVRRRGQEARLRCSPMKGHSHVYWYRQLPEEGLKFMVYLQKENIIDESGMPKERFSAEFPKEGPSILRIQQVVRGDSAAYFCASSPLDRAHEQYFGPGTRLTVT.

The chain is built from TRBV6-1 and TRBJ1-4, with D perhaps matching TRBD1 (5 bases). Germline CDR1 is MNHNS and CDR2 is SASEGT. V gave up 1 base and J gave up 8 bases, with 11 bases separating them. There are 14 residues in the CDR3. The CDR3 DNA is TGTGCCAGCAGTGAAGACCGGGGGAGGGAAAAACTGTTTTTT. The encoded protein is CASSEDRGREKLFF.

In the case of this clone: This CDR3 is also generated by other DNA sequences in the sample. The rearrangement joins TRBV7-2 to TRBJ2-2; the D gene is possibly TRBD1 (5 bases). The CDR3 loop spans 15 amino acids. Trimming removed 2 bases at V and 6 bases at J, with 13 bases between. Germline V gene data show CDR1 as SGHTA and CDR2 as FQGNSA. The CDR3 is CASSLMQGRSGELFF. Written as DNA, the CDR3 is TGTGCCAGCAGCTTAATGCAGGGTCGATCCGGGGAGCTGTTTTTT. Variable domain in full (rest from reference TRBV7-2 and TRBJ2-2): GAGVSQSPSNKVTEKGKDVELRCDPISGHTALYWYRQSLGQGLEFLIYFQGNSAPDKSGLPSDRFSAERTGGSVSTLTIQRTQQEDSAVYLCASSLMQGRSGELFFGEGSRLTVL.

This chain links TRBV19 with TRBJ1-4, with no clear D. V was shortened by 3 bases and J by 8 bases, with 16 bases between the two germline ends. Germline V gene lookup returns CDR1 LNHDA and CDR2 SQIVND (reference sequence). CDR3 size: 15 residues. CDR3 region: CASSILRQPTEKLFF. Here the CDR3 DNA reads TGTGCCAGTAGTATTTTAAGGCAGCCAACCGAAAAACTGTTTTTT.

V and J are TRBV9 and TRBJ1-4; 9 bases fit TRBD1. This CDR3 is built from 15 residues. Losses at the gene ends were 4 bases for V and 8 bases for J; bases not matched to a gene: 9. Germline V gene sequence: CDR1 SGDLS, CDR2 YYNGEE. This CDR3 is CASSPVGTGNEKLFF. In DNA form, the CDR3 reads TGTGCCAGCAGCCCCGTCGGGACAGGGAACGAAAAACTGTTTTTT. The variable domain in full, with the rest retrieved from reference TRBV9 and TRBJ1-4, is DSGVTQTPKHLITATGQRVTLRCSPRSGDLSVYWYQQSLDQGLQFLIQYYNGEERAKGNILERFSAQQFPDLHSELNLSSLELGDSALYFCASSPVGTGNEKLFFGSGTQLSVL.

The rearrangement joins TRBV5-4 to TRBJ1-2; D unclear. The CDR3 is 13 residues long. Germline CDR1 is SGHNT and CDR2 is YYREEE (reference sequence). With 4 bases removed from V and 6 bases from J, the gap between germline ends came to 13 bases. The CDR3 coding sequence is TGTGCCAGCAGCGAGAGGGTGGATGATGGCTACACCTTC. Protein sequence: CASSERVDDGYTF.

The chain combines TRBV5-1 with TRBJ2-2, with 10 bases fitting TRBD2. CDR1 is SGHRS and CDR2 is YFSETQ in the germline V gene. This CDR3 spans 15 amino acids. Trimming at V came to 0 bases and at J to 5 bases, leaving 1 base not matched to a gene. The CDR3 coding sequence is TGCGCCAGCAGCTTGGAACTAGCGGGAACCGGGGAGCTGTTTTTT. This translates into CASSLELAGTGELFF.

This chain links TRBV28 with TRBJ2-5, with TRBD2 matching over 11 bases. Gene TRBJ2-7 matches the end of the DNA better, so the J call may be wrong. Germline V gives CDR1 MDHEN, CDR2 SYDVKM. This CDR3 is 15 amino acids long. CDR3 sequence reads: CASSFESSGRHEQYF. CDR3 bases: TGTGCCAGCAGTTTTGAGTCTAGCGGGAGGCACGAGCAGTACTTC.

The rearrangement uses TRBV5-1 and TRBJ2-7; TRBD1 matches at 7 bases. Looked up from germline, CDR1 is SGHRS and CDR2 is YFSETQ. The junction had 5 bases not matched to a gene; V was cut back by 0 bases and J by 2 bases. There are 15 residues in the CDR3. The CDR3: CASSLEAGGPYEQYF. The CDR3 bases are TGCGCCAGCAGCTTGGAGGCAGGGGGACCCTACGAGCAGTACTTC.

This clone has more than one count but fewer than ten. J is TRBJ2-3 and V is TRBV9, with 9 nucleotides matching TRBD1. With 1 base clipped from V and 0 bases from J, the junction kept 9 bases outside the gene matches. The CDR3 has 18 amino acids. Germline CDR1 and CDR2: SGDLS and YYNGEE. The CDR3 is CASSVTGTGSSSTDTQYF. Here the CDR3 DNA reads TGTGCCAGCAGCGTAACCGGGACAGGGAGTTCTAGCACAGATACGCAGTATTTT.

CDR3 in DNA: TGTGCCAGCAGGACGGAGTTGGGGACCCAGTACTTC. The encoded protein is CASRTELGTQYF. V gene TRBV2 combines with J gene TRBJ2-5, with D unresolved. Trimming removed 6 bases at V and 7 bases at J, with 12 bases between. The germline V gene has CDR1 SNHLY and CDR2 FYNNEI. The CDR3 runs to 12 residues.

The rearrangement uses TRBV9 and TRBJ2-5; D not resolved. This CDR3 has 13 residues. Trimming shortened V by 0 bases and J by 5 bases, and 8 bases separated the two germline ends. CDR1 and CDR2 from the germline V gene are SGDLS and YYNGEE. CDR3 protein: CASSVGRRETQYF. For the CDR3, the DNA is TGTGCCAGCAGCGTAGGGCGAAGGGAGACCCAGTACTTC.

The J gene is TRBJ1-3, the V gene TRBV9, with TRBD1 identical over 8 bases. The germline CDR1 and CDR2 sequences are SGDLS and YYNGEE. Germline trimming cut 3 bases from V and 1 base from J; bases unmatched to any gene: 3. This CDR3 is 15 amino acids long. CDR3 coding DNA: TGTGCCAGCAGCGCGGACAGGGATTCTGGAAACACCATATATTTT. Its protein product is CASSADRDSGNTIYF.

V and J are TRBV10-1 and TRBJ2-7; 11 positions match TRBD2. The length of the CDR3 is 14 residues. Trimming took 3 bases from V and 4 from J; bases not matched to a gene: 2. The germline V gene has CDR1 WNHNN and CDR2 SYGVQD (reference sequence). The CDR3 sequence: CASSELAGGYEQYF. The CDR3 coding sequence is TGCGCCAGCAGTGAATTAGCGGGAGGGTACGAGCAGTACTTC.

The chain employs TRBV2 and TRBJ2-6; no firm D call. The CDR3 is 19 residues long. V was pared by 5 bases and J by 1 base, with 21 bases between. Germline V gene sequence: CDR1 SNHLY, CDR2 FYNNEI. The CDR3 bases are TGTGCCAGCAGTAAAATGGTCAGTGGAGAGCTGTCTGGGGCCAACGTCCTGACTTTC. Amino acids: CASSKMVSGELSGANVLTF. The entire variable domain, with the rest obtained from reference TRBV2 and TRBJ2-6, is as follows: EPEVTQTPSHQVTQMGQEVILRCVPISNHLYFYWYRQILGQKVEFLVSFYNNEISEKSEIFDDQFSVERPDGSNFTLKIRSTKLEDSAMYFCASSKMVSGELSGANVLTFGAGSRLTVL.

CDR3 region: CASSRLRGNQETQYF. The CDR3 DNA reads as TGTGCCAGCAGCCGCCTTCGGGGAAACCAAGAGACCCAGTACTTC. The chain links TRBV28 to TRBJ2-5, with D possibly matching TRBD2 (5 bases). V lost 6 bases, J lost 0 bases, and 14 bases lay in between. CDR3 size: 15 residues. Germline CDR1 is MDHEN and CDR2 is SYDVKM.

This chain links TRBV7-2 with TRBJ2-2; 14 bases agree with TRBD2. CDR3 length equals 18 residues. CDR1 is SGHTA and CDR2 is FQGNSA in the germline V gene. J was trimmed by 6 bases and V by 6 bases; bases with no gene match: 12. CDR3 bases: TGTGCCAGCAGACCCGGACTAGCGGGAGGTAGGCTCGCCGGGGAGCTGTTTTTT. It yields the protein CASRPGLAGGRLAGELFF.

This rearrangement joins TRBV9 to TRBJ2-7; 7 nucleotides line up with TRBD2. The germline V gene has CDR1 SGDLS and CDR2 YYNGEE. The CDR3 is 15 residues long. Germline trimming cut 1 base from V and 4 bases from J; bases unmatched to any gene: 8. The CDR3 reads CASSVNSGALYEQYF. CDR3 nucleotides: TGTGCCAGCAGCGTAAACAGCGGGGCTCTATACGAGCAGTACTTC.

The J gene is TRBJ1-2, the V gene TRBV5-4; D perhaps matches TRBD1 (6 bases). This CDR3 is built from 16 residues. Trimming removed 0 bases from V and 4 bases from J, with 16 bases in between. Germline CDR1 and CDR2: SGHNT and YYREEE (reference sequence). CDR3 residues: CASSLGGRQDRYGYTF. The CDR3 coding sequence is TGTGCCAGCAGCTTGGGGGGGCGCCAAGATCGCTATGGCTACACCTTC.

Points on this clone: Its ends do not fully match the called genes, so a read error is possible. The chain couples TRBV7-2 to TRBJ2-1; tentatively, D is TRBD2 (5 bases). There are 15 residues in the CDR3. Germline lookup yields CDR1 SGHTA and CDR2 FQGNSA. The CDR3 region is CASSLEVRAYNEQFF. The CDR3 DNA follows: TGTGCCAGCAGTTTAGAGGTGCGGGCCTACAATGAGCAGTTCTTC.

The chain recombines TRBV28 with TRBJ1-3; D unresolved. The length of the CDR3 is 13 residues. CDR1 MDHEN and CDR2 SYDVKM come from the germline V gene. V was pared by 7 bases and J by 0 bases, with 7 bases between. The CDR3 loop is CASNEVSGNTIYF. The CDR3 DNA sequence: TGTGCCAGCAACGAAGTCTCTGGAAACACCATATATTTT.

The chain uses TRBV28 and TRBJ2-1; D is uncertain. V was clipped by 7 bases and J by 9 bases, with 13 bases between them. There are 12 residues in the CDR3. Looked up from germline, CDR1 is MDHEN and CDR2 is SYDVKM. CDR3 protein: CASTANPLEQFF. The CDR3 nucleotides read TGTGCCAGCACCGCTAACCCGCTTGAGCAGTTCTTC.

J is TRBJ2-7 and V is TRBV7-2, with D possibly TRBD2 on 6 matching bases. Trimming cost V 4 bases and J 2 bases, with 12 bases left between them. The germline V gene has CDR1 SGHTA and CDR2 FQGNSA. This CDR3 comprises 14 residues. DNA for the CDR3: TGTGCCAGCAGCTCCCGTGGAGGGCCCTACGAGCAGTACTTC. It codes for CASSSRGGPYEQYF.

A note on this clone: An end of the junction does not agree with germline; a read error may underlie this. The chain has TRBV20-1 and TRBJ1-2, with D unclear. CDR3 length equals 10 residues. CDR1 DFQATT and CDR2 SNEGSKA come from the germline V gene (reference sequence). CDR3 sequence: CSVPLQVQAF. DNA of the CDR3: TGCAGTGTTCCCCTGCAAGTCCAGGCCTTC.

J is TRBJ1-4 and V is TRBV2; weak D call: TRBD1 (6 bases). Trimming took 5 bases from V and 1 from J, leaving 11 bases between them. CDR1 SNHLY and CDR2 FYNNEI come from the germline V gene. The CDR3 spans 15 residues. In DNA, the CDR3 is TGTGCCAGCAGTATGACAGGTTTAACTAATGAAAAACTGTTTTTT. This translates into CASSMTGLTNEKLFF.

This rearrangement joins TRBV4-1 to TRBJ2-5; 9 bases align to TRBD2. Losses at the gene ends were 2 bases for V and 4 bases for J; bases not matched to a gene: 5. The CDR3 runs 15 residues. Germline lookup yields CDR1 MGHRA and CDR2 YSYEKL. The CDR3 loop reads CASSQWELAGETQYF. The CDR3 DNA reads as TGCGCCAGCAGCCAATGGGAACTAGCGGGAGAGACCCAGTACTTC.

This rearrangement joins TRBV19 to TRBJ1-3; D gene ambiguous. V was clipped by 3 bases and J by 0 bases, with 15 bases between them. Per germline, CDR1 LNHDA and CDR2 SQIVND (reference sequence). There are 17 residues in the CDR3. Here the CDR3 reads CASSMARHASSGNTIYF. DNA for the CDR3: TGTGCCAGTAGTATGGCCCGCCACGCAAGCTCTGGAAACACCATATATTTT.

This clone was counted a single time. The V call is TRBV11-3, the J call TRBJ2-7; 9 positions agree with TRBD2. Trimming cost V 3 bases and J 3 bases; bases outside gene matches: 6. This CDR3 is built from 15 residues. The germline gives CDR1 SGHNT, CDR2 YENEEA. The DNA for the CDR3 is TGTGCCAGCAGCTTGGCTAGCGGGACTGACTACGAGCAGTACTTC. It encodes CASSLASGTDYEQYF.

The chain has TRBV15 and TRBJ1-1; 9 bases agree with TRBD1. Unmatched junction bases numbered 5, after V lost 3 bases and J lost 3 bases. The germline gives CDR1 LNHNV, CDR2 YYDKDF (reference sequence). The CDR3 spans 15 residues. The CDR3 DNA is TGTGCCACCAGCAGTAAGACAGGGGGGGACACTGAAGCTTTCTTT. Its protein is CATSSKTGGDTEAFF.

The chain couples TRBV7-2 to TRBJ1-2, with D possibly matching TRBD1 (6 bases). CDR1 SGHTA and CDR2 FQGNSA come from the germline V gene. Trimming took 5 bases from V and 4 from J, leaving 11 bases between them. The CDR3 is made up of 13 amino acids. CDR3 sequence: CASSPDSVYGYTF. In DNA form, the CDR3 reads TGTGCCAGCAGCCCGGACAGCGTCTATGGCTACACCTTC.

The chain recombines TRBV7-2 with TRBJ2-7, with 8 bases that match TRBD2. V lost 3 bases to trimming and J lost 4 bases; unmatched junction nucleotides: 2. The CDR3 spans 13 residues. Germline CDR1 reads SGHTA; CDR2 reads FQGNSA. The CDR3 is CASSFGGAYEQYF. The CDR3, as DNA: TGTGCCAGCAGCTTCGGGGGGGCGTACGAGCAGTACTTC.

This clone was picked up a small number of times. The V gene is TRBV6-6, the J gene TRBJ1-5, with TRBD1 matching over 8 bases. The CDR3 totals 13 residues. With V trimmed by 11 bases and J by 4 bases, 7 bases remained unmatched. Germline V CDR1 and CDR2: MNHNY, SVGAGI (reference sequence). The CDR3 DNA follows: TGTGCCGGGCGGACAGGGTCGAATCAGCCCCAGCATTTT. As protein: CAGRTGSNQPQHF.